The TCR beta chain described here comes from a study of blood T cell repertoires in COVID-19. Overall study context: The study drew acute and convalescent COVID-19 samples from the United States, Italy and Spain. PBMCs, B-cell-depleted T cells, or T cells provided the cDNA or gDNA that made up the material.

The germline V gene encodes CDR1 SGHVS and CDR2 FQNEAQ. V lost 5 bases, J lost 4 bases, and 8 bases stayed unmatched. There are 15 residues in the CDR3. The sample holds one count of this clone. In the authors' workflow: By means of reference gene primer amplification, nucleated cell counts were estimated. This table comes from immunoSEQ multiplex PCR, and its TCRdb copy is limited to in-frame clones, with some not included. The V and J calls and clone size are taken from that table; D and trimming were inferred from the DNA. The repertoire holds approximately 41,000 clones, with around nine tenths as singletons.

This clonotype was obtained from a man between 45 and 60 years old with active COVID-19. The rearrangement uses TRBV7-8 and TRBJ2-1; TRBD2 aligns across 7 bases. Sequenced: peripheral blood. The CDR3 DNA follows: TGTGCCAGCAGCCGGGCCGGGACTATATACAATGAGCAGTTCTTC. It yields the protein CASSRAGTIYNEQFF. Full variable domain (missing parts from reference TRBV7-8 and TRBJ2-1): GAGVSQSPRYKVAKRGQDVALRCDPISGHVSLFWYQQALGQGPEFLTYFQNEAQLDKSGLPSDRFFAERPEGSVSTLKIQRTQQEDSAVYLCASSRAGTIYNEQFFGPGTRLTVL.